A selection of T cell receptor beta chains follows, all from one sample in a study of T cell responses to AZD1222 COVID-19 vaccine. Method: immunoSEQ multiplex PCR; TCRdb's copy keeps in-frame clones and lacks some. The sample contains about 82,000 clones, approximately 90% of which appear only once. Sequenced material: peripheral blood, taken on day 0 of AZD1222 vaccination. The receptors come from an adult in good health. Each CDR3 is given with its conserved first and last residue. Each record gives: V gene, J gene, CDR3 protein.

>TRBV5-1|TRBJ1-2
CASSTKTYSNYGYTF
>TRBV7-9|TRBJ2-7
CASSQAVRAYEQYF
>TRBV10-3|TRBJ1-3
CAISAESLGDTIYF
>TRBV21-1|TRBJ2-7
CASSEVIAGGLSSYEQYF
>TRBV5-5|TRBJ2-7
CASSLAGQDLYEQYF
>TRBV18|TRBJ1-1
CASSPGWKMNTEAFF
>TRBV27|TRBJ1-6
CASRAYNSPLHF
>TRBV10-3|TRBJ1-5
CAVSKTGGNSNQPQHF
>TRBV11-3|TRBJ1-6
CASSLGQVNSPLHF
>TRBV30|TRBJ1-5
CAWSGRGSSNQPQHF
>TRBV5-1|TRBJ2-2
CASIKNPGTGELFF
>TRBV2|TRBJ1-1
CASSPSRGAPPEAFF
>TRBV11-2|TRBJ2-2
CASSLVQVPGELFF
>TRBV5-6|TRBJ1-4
CASSGQGYGRSNEKLFF
>TRBV2|TRBJ1-1
CASSRREAFF
>TRBV7-3|TRBJ1-6
CASSSGTNNSPLHF
>TRBV5-1|TRBJ1-1
CASSLGAGRGMNTEAFF
>TRBV7-2|TRBJ1-2
CASSYSDGTGKGYTF
>TRBV7-3|TRBJ2-2
CASSLWQGGTGELFF
>TRBV27|TRBJ1-5
CASGSNRGTQHF
>TRBV7-6|TRBJ1-2
CASSLESVSTGRFTYGYTF
>TRBV7-8|TRBJ1-2
CASSPGGGPATRIYGYTF
>TRBV28|TRBJ1-6
CASSGRRSHSPLHF
>TRBV24-1|TRBJ1-1
CATSDIMNTEAFF
>TRBV7-9|TRBJ1-3
CASSIQGSLSGNTIYF
>TRBV25-1|TRBJ2-7
CASSESGFYEQYF
>TRBV2|TRBJ2-1
CACPFARNGTSSNEQFF
>TRBV5-1|TRBJ1-1
CASSLRRPGNTEAFF
>TRBV21-1|TRBJ1-2
CASSHIQQPNYGYTF
>TRBV18|TRBJ1-3
CASSPTAGNTIYF
>TRBV10-3|TRBJ2-7
CAISESIPGLEDSYEQYF
>TRBV7-3|TRBJ1-1
CASSPTGSWNTEAFF
>TRBV5-1|TRBJ1-1
CASSPSTANTEAFF
>TRBV19|TRBJ1-1
CASSIIEQGTEAFF
>TRBV5-8|TRBJ1-1
CASSPGTGDMNTEAFF
>TRBV7-3|TRBJ2-1
CASSLFQGPRGYNEQFF
>TRBV11-2|TRBJ2-3
CASSLDHGLAGGRSTDTQYF
>TRBV28|TRBJ2-7
CASSLKGYEQYF
>TRBV12-5|TRBJ2-7
CASGLYPDSETYEQYF
>TRBV7-3|TRBJ2-3
CASSMDRGQTDTQYF
>TRBV2|TRBJ2-5
CASSQLGQRETQYF
>TRBV9|TRBJ1-3
CASSAAKDRPSGNTIYF
>TRBV7-2|TRBJ2-1
CASSFEGASYNEQFF
>TRBV11-3|TRBJ2-7
CASSLLGRSYEQYF
>TRBV27|TRBJ1-1
CASSPPGPPMNTEAFF
>TRBV19|TRBJ1-5
CASSTGQSNQPQHF
>TRBV6-1|TRBJ1-4
CASSEGRGRPKLFF
>TRBV27|TRBJ1-5
CASSQAGSYQPQHF
>TRBV7-2|TRBJ1-4
CASSLGTLTGKLFF
>TRBV3-1/TRBV3-2|TRBJ2-1
CASSRDNSYNEQFF
>TRBV11-2|TRBJ1-2
CASSLPTWQDGYTF
>TRBV7-9|TRBJ1-3
CASSKSTSSGNTIYF
>TRBV7-9|TRBJ1-2
CASSRDSVYGYTF
>TRBV6-5|TRBJ1-2
CASSSLLSSYGYTF
>TRBV4-1|TRBJ1-5
CASSQVSLKFGQPQHF